The sequence of this TCR beta chain was determined in a study of blood T cell repertoires in COVID-19. As for the study in general: Sites in the United States, Italy and Spain provided acute and convalescent COVID-19 samples. PBMCs, B-cell-depleted T cells, or T cells provided the cDNA or gDNA that made up the material.

This CDR3 has 16 residues. CDR1 LGHNA and CDR2 YNFKEQ come from the germline V gene. V lost 4 bases to trimming and J lost 4 bases; unmatched junction nucleotides: 8. In the original analysis: It was from reference gene primer amplification that nucleated cell counts were estimated. Sequencing used immunoSEQ multiplex PCR; TCRdb keeps in-frame clones, though not all of them. V and J calls and clone size are copied from that table; D and trimming were computed from the DNA. Of more than 70,000 clones listed, less than 90% are singletons. Material: peripheral blood. The chain couples TRBV4-2 to TRBJ1-2; TRBD1 agrees at 11 bases. The receptor's source is a man aged 55 to 70 with acute or convalescent COVID-19. CDR3 coding DNA: TGTGCCAGCAGCCGCGCCGGGACAGGGGGTGGCTATGGCTACACCTTC. Residues: CASSRAGTGGGYGYTF.